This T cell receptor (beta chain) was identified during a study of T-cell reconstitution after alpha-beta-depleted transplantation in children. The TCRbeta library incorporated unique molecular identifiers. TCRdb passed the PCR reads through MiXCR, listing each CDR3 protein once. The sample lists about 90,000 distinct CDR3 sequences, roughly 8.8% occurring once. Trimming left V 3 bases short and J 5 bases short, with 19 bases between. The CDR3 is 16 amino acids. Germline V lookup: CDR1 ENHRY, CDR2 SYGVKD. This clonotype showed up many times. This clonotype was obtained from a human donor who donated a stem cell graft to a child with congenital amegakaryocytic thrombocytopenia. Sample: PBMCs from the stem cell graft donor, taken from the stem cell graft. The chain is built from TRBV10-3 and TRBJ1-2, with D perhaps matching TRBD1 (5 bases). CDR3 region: CAISETRIVREYGYTF. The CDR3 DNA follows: TGTGCCATCAGTGAAACCAGGATCGTCAGGGAGTATGGCTACACCTTC.